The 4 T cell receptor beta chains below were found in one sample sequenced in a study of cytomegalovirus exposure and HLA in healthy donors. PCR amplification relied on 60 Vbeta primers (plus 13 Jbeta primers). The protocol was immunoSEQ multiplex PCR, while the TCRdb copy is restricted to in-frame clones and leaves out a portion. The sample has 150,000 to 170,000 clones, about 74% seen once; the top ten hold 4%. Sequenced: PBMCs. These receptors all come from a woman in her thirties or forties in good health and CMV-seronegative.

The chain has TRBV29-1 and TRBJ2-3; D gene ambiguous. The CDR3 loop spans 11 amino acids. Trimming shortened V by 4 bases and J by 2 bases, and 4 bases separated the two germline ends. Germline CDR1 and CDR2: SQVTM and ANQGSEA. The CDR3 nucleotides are TGCAGCGTTGGCGACACAGATACGCAGTATTTT. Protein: CSVGDTDTQYF.

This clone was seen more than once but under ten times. CDR3 nucleotides: TGTGCCTGGAGTCTTATAGAGAGGAAACTGTTTTTT. It is translated as CAWSLIERKLFF. V and J are TRBV30 and TRBJ1-4, with no clear D. The V and J ends lost 2 bases and 11 bases respectively, with 12 bases between them. The CDR3 is made up of 12 amino acids. The germline V gene encodes CDR1 GTSNPN and CDR2 SVGIG (reference sequence).

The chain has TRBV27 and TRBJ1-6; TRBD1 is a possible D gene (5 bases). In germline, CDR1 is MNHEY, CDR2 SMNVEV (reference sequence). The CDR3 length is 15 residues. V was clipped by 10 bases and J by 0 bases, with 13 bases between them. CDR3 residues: CATRRGSSYNSPLHF. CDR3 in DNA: TGTGCCACCCGTAGGGGAAGCTCCTATAATTCACCCCTCCACTTT.

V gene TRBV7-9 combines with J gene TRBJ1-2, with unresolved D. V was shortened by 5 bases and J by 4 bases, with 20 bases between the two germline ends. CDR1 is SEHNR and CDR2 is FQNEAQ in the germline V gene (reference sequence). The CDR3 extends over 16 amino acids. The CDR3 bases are TGTGCCAGCAGCCAAGAGGAAAGCGTTTTCGTCTATGGCTACACCTTC. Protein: CASSQEESVFVYGYTF.